This passage covers 23 T cell receptor beta chains from one sample sequenced in a study of primary melanoma T cells and metastatic recurrence. Some clones are missing from TCRdb's copy, which holds only in-frame ones; the method was immunoSEQ multiplex PCR. In the table there are 600 to 750 clones, around 72% of which are singletons. Sequencing used melanoma tumor tissue. All receptors derive from a human donor with melanoma.

The chain uses TRBV21-1 and TRBJ2-5; the table assigns TRBD2, which was not confirmed against the DNA. TRBV21-1 is a known pseudogene. The CDR3 consists of 24 residues. The DNA for the CDR3 is TGTGCCAGCAGCAAAGCGCGGTCAAGTGTCGAAGCAGAACACCTTTCCCGCTACCAAGAGACCCAGTACTTC. Amino acids: CASSKARSSVEAEHLSRYQETQYF.

This clone is classed as large. CDR3 residues: CASSFRASGEDNEQFF. CDR3 bases: TGTGCCAGCAGCTTCCGCGCTAGCGGGGAGGACAATGAGCAGTTCTTC. The chain combines TRBV11-3 with TRBJ2-1; TRBD2 aligns across 9 bases. Germline V CDR1 and CDR2: SGHNT, YENEEA. There are 16 residues in the CDR3. V trimming: 3 bases; J trimming: 5 bases; junction bases outside the gene matches: 8.

CDR3 amino acids: CASSHRTAGGHNEQFF. The CDR3, as DNA: TGTGCCAGCAGCCACAGGACGGCGGGGGGTCACAATGAGCAGTTCTTC. This sequence joins TRBV11-3 and TRBJ2-1, with 8 bases identical to TRBD2. The CDR3 is 16 amino acids. V shed 5 bases and J 5 bases; nucleotides not matched to a gene: 11. Germline CDR1 is SGHNT and CDR2 is YENEEA.

The J gene is TRBJ2-7, the V gene TRBV7-6; D is unresolved. The CDR3 length is 15 residues. Germline CDR1 SGHVS, CDR2 FNYEAQ. Trimming removed 2 bases at V and 7 bases at J, with 18 bases between. CDR3 coding DNA: TGTGCCAGCAGCTTAACGACCGCCTTATACGATGAGCAGTACTTC. Its translation: CASSLTTALYDEQYF.

This clone turned up a few times. The CDR3 DNA follows: TGTGCCAGCAGCTCCCGGGGCAGTAGCACAGATACGCAGTATTTT. Protein sequence: CASSSRGSSTDTQYF. The chain uses TRBV11-3 and TRBJ2-3; D could derive from TRBD1 or TRBD2 (5 bases each). This CDR3 has 15 residues. The germline V and J ends were trimmed by 4 bases and 0 bases, with 11 bases remaining between them. Per the germline V gene, CDR1 is SGHNT and CDR2 is YENEEA.

The V and J genes are TRBV15 and TRBJ1-2, with TRBD1 matching 7 bases. Per the germline V gene, CDR1 is LNHNV and CDR2 is YYDKDF (reference sequence). J gave up 2 bases and V 5 bases, and 11 bases lay outside the gene matches. The CDR3 is 16 residues long. The CDR3 DNA reads as TGTGCCACCAGCCGAAACGACAGGGATGGCAACTATGGCTACACCTTC. This encodes CATSRNDRDGNYGYTF.

The chain recombines TRBV28 with TRBJ2-3; 15 bases agree with TRBD2. The junction had 9 bases not matched to a gene; V was cut back by 7 bases and J by 7 bases. The germline CDR1 and CDR2 sequences are MDHEN and SYDVKM. This CDR3 has 16 amino acids. This CDR3 is CASTPRTSGGAYTQYF. Here the CDR3 DNA reads TGTGCCAGCACCCCTCGGACTAGCGGGGGGGCGTATACGCAGTATTTT.

This chain uses TRBV11-3 with TRBJ2-5; 7 nucleotides align to TRBD1. Looked up from germline, CDR1 is SGHNT and CDR2 is YENEEA. Trimming removed 3 bases from V and 5 bases from J; junction bases left unmatched: 6. The CDR3 consists of 14 residues. The CDR3 DNA sequence: TGTGCCAGCAGCTTTCCGGACAGGCCGGAGACCCAGTACTTC. Translated: CASSFPDRPETQYF.

The V and J genes are TRBV6-8 and TRBJ2-3; the D is unclear. V was shortened by 0 bases and J by 1 base, with 5 bases between the two germline ends. Germline CDR1 reads MNHGY; CDR2 reads SAAAGT. The CDR3 runs to 14 residues. CDR3 sequence reads: CASSYSRGTDTQYF. The CDR3 nucleotides are TGTGCCAGCAGTTACTCAAGAGGCACAGATACGCAGTATTTT.

The chain couples TRBV14 to TRBJ1-3; D not resolved. The CDR3 has 14 residues. CDR1 is SGHDN, CDR2 FVKESK, per germline. Deletions cut 5 bases from V and 0 bases from J, with 8 bases between. In DNA, the CDR3 is TGTGCCAGCAGCTTCGGGAGCTCTGGAAACACCATATATTTT. This encodes CASSFGSSGNTIYF.

CDR3 DNA: TGTGCCAGCTCACCCGGACTAGCGGGGGGGCCGCGGGAGACCCAGTACTTC. Its translation: CASSPGLAGGPRETQYF. V usage is TRBV18 and J usage is TRBJ2-5, with TRBD2 matching 15 bases. Germline V gene data show CDR1 as KGHSH and CDR2 as LQKENI. This CDR3 is built from 17 residues. After removal of 3 bases from V and 5 bases from J, the junction contained 7 bases not matched to a gene.

The chain employs TRBV28 and TRBJ2-3; tentatively, D is TRBD1 (5 bases). CDR3 length: 14 amino acids. The germline V gene encodes CDR1 MDHEN and CDR2 SYDVKM. With 7 bases removed from V and 0 bases from J, the gap between germline ends came to 11 bases. CDR3: CASKEGASTDTQYF. For the CDR3, the DNA is TGTGCCAGCAAGGAAGGGGCGAGCACAGATACGCAGTATTTT.

The chain joins TRBV18 to TRBJ2-5, with D possibly matching TRBD2 (7 bases). The V and J ends lost 0 bases and 6 bases respectively, with 11 bases between them. The CDR3 runs to 14 residues. Germline lookup yields CDR1 KGHSH and CDR2 LQKENI. CDR3 region: CASSPPGGGKTQYF. CDR3 sequence (DNA): TGTGCCAGCTCACCACCGGGAGGGGGGAAGACCCAGTACTTC.

This clone has a single count. The V gene is TRBV7-6, the J gene TRBJ2-6; possibly TRBD1 for D (6 bases). This CDR3 spans 20 amino acids. In germline, CDR1 is SGHVS, CDR2 FNYEAQ. The V and J ends lost 4 bases and 0 bases respectively, with 22 bases between them. The CDR3 sequence: CASSSPMTGTRSSGANVLTF. The CDR3, as DNA: TGTGCCAGCAGCTCCCCTATGACCGGGACAAGGAGCTCTGGGGCCAACGTCCTGACTTTC.

This clone has just one count. The chain carries TRBV19 and TRBJ2-1; TRBD1 matches at 8 bases. V gave up 1 base and J gave up 2 bases; unmatched junction bases: 4. CDR1 is LNHDA, CDR2 SQIVND, per germline (reference sequence). The length of the CDR3 is 16 residues. The CDR3 region is CASSIADRVTYNEQFF. The CDR3 coding sequence is TGTGCCAGTAGTATAGCGGACAGGGTGACCTACAATGAGCAGTTCTTC.

Only a few counts were recorded for this clone. The gene calls are TRBV18 and TRBJ2-7; 9 nucleotides align to TRBD1. The germline gives CDR1 KGHSH, CDR2 LQKENI. Germline trimming cut 4 bases from V and 6 bases from J; bases unmatched to any gene: 7. The CDR3 sequence is 14 residues long. CDR3 sequence reads: CASSQGQGSPEQYF. CDR3 in DNA: TGTGCCAGCTCACAGGGACAGGGCTCTCCCGAGCAGTACTTC.

The table lists this clone with a count of one. The V call is TRBV11-3, the J call TRBJ1-4, with D perhaps matching TRBD1 (6 bases). This CDR3 comprises 18 residues. Trimming removed 0 bases from V and 5 bases from J, with 19 bases in between. CDR1 is SGHNT and CDR2 is YENEEA in the germline V gene. CDR3 in amino acids: CASSLEGLFGQSNEKLFF. DNA for the CDR3: TGTGCCAGCAGCTTAGAGGGGTTATTTGGACAGTCCAATGAAAAACTGTTTTTT.

The chain joins TRBV28 to TRBJ2-5, with 11 positions matching TRBD1. The ends lost 3 bases at V and 2 bases at J; junction bases unmatched: 2. Germline CDR1 and CDR2: MDHEN and SYDVKM. The CDR3 is 15 residues long. CDR3 sequence: CASSFRDRGQETQYF. In DNA, the CDR3 is TGTGCCAGCAGTTTCCGGGACAGGGGGCAAGAGACCCAGTACTTC.

The chain uses TRBV18 and TRBJ2-1; D unclear. This CDR3 is 15 amino acids long. Germline CDR1 and CDR2: KGHSH and LQKENI. V was trimmed by 3 bases and J by 8 bases, leaving 17 bases between them. The CDR3 sequence is CASSPQTMQADEQFF. Here the CDR3 DNA reads TGTGCCAGCTCACCCCAAACCATGCAGGCCGATGAGCAGTTCTTC.

V gene TRBV29-1 combines with J gene TRBJ2-3, with D hard to call. Germline V gene data show CDR1 as SQVTM and CDR2 as ANQGSEA. The CDR3 has 13 residues. Trimming cost V 6 bases and J 0 bases, with 10 bases left between them. CDR3 region: CSVPRKSTDTQYF. The CDR3 nucleotides read TGCAGCGTCCCCCGGAAAAGCACAGATACGCAGTATTTT.

This clone has just a few counts. V gene TRBV6-8 combines with J gene TRBJ1-4; no reliable D call. Trimming removed 6 bases at V and 7 bases at J, with 9 bases between. The CDR3 extends over 12 amino acids. Looked up from germline, CDR1 is MNHGY and CDR2 is SAAAGT. The DNA of the CDR3 is TGTGCCAGCAGACGTTCAGGTGAAAAACTGTTTTTT. Translated: CASRRSGEKLFF.

The chain has TRBV6-8 and TRBJ1-2; 10 nucleotides match TRBD1. The CDR3 loop spans 16 amino acids. Germline CDR1 reads MNHGY; CDR2 reads SAAAGT. Germline trimming cut 4 bases from V and 8 bases from J; bases unmatched to any gene: 13. The CDR3 reads CASSSHRDRGSGGYTF. CDR3 in DNA: TGTGCCAGCAGTTCCCACCGGGACAGGGGATCAGGGGGCTACACCTTC.

J is TRBJ2-5 and V is TRBV15, with D possibly TRBD1 on 7 matching bases. Trimming left V 4 bases short and J 5 bases short, with 17 bases between. CDR1 is LNHNV, CDR2 YYDKDF, per germline (reference sequence). This CDR3 region has 15 residues. The CDR3 nucleotides read TGTGCCACCAGCACAACCACAGGGGCGGGGGAGACCCAGTACTTC. Amino acid sequence: CATSTTTGAGETQYF.